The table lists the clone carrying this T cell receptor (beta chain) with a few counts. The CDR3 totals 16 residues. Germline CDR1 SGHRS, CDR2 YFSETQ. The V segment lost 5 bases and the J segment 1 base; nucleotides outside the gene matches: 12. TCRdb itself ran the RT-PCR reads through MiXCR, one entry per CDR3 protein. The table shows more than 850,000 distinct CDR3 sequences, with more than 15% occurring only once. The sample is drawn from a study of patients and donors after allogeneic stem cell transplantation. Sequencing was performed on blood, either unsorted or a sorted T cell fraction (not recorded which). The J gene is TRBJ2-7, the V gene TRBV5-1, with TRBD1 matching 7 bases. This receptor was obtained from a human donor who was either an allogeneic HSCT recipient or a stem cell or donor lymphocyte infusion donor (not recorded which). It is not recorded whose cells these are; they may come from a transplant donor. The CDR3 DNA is TGCGCCAGCAGTCTTACCGGACAGGCGACATCCTACGAGCAGTACTTC. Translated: CASSLTGQATSYEQYF. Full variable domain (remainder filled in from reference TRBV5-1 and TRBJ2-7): KAGVTQTPRYLIKTRGQQVTLSCSPISGHRSVSWYQQTPGQGLQFLFEYFSETQRNKGNFPGRFSGRQFSNSRSEMNVSTLELGDSALYLCASSLTGQATSYEQYFGPGTRLTVT.